Below, 11 T cell receptor beta chains from the same sample are listed, as sequenced in a study of technical replicates of blood from several donors. The method was immunoSEQ multiplex PCR; TCRdb's version includes in-frame clones alone and lacks a portion of them. The data show some 50,000 clones, roughly 94% seen once. Input material: T cells isolated from PBMCs. The source is a human donor in good health.

The table lists this clone with a few counts. The chain joins TRBV10-1 to TRBJ1-5; no definite D call. Trimming took off 0 bases at V and 6 bases at J, with 6 bases between the two ends. The CDR3 extends over 13 amino acids. Germline values: CDR1 WNHNN, CDR2 SYGVQD (reference sequence). Here the CDR3 DNA reads TGCGCCAGCAGTGAGTCGCGGCTTCAGCCCCAGCATTTT. Translated: CASSESRLQPQHF.

The V call is TRBV6-5, the J call TRBJ1-5; D is undetermined. The V end lost 6 bases, the J end lost 5 bases, and 14 bases lay between the germline ends. The CDR3 length is 14 residues. Germline lookup yields CDR1 MNHEY and CDR2 SVGAGI. The DNA for the CDR3 is TGTGCCAGCAGCATCCGCGGAATGTATCAGCCCCAGCATTTT. Translation gives CASSIRGMYQPQHF.

V is TRBV7-8 and J is TRBJ2-3, with 9 bases that match TRBD2. This CDR3 is built from 15 residues. Germline V gives CDR1 SGHVS, CDR2 FQNEAQ. With V trimmed by 5 bases and J by 3 bases, 6 bases remained unmatched. The CDR3 DNA reads TGTGCCAGCAGCCGCAGACTAGCGGAGACAGATACGCAGTATTTT. The encoded protein is CASSRRLAETDTQYF.

The chain carries TRBV5-4 and TRBJ2-1, with 9 bases lining up with TRBD2. V shed 9 bases, J shed 5 bases, and the junction held 3 bases outside the gene matches. There are 12 residues in the CDR3. The V gene's germline CDR1 is SGHNT and CDR2 YYREEE (reference sequence). CDR3 nucleotide sequence: TGTGCCATCCGACTAGCGGACAATGAGCAGTTCTTC. Translation: CAIRLADNEQFF. Supplemented by reference TRBV5-4 and TRBJ2-1, the full variable domain reads ETGVTQSPTHLIKTRGQQVTLRCSSQSGHNTVSWYQQALGQGPQFIFQYYREEENGRGNFPPRFSGLQFPNYSSELNVNALELDDSALYLCAIRLADNEQFFGPGTRLTVL.

The V and J genes are TRBV7-6 and TRBJ2-5; D may be TRBD1 (5 bases). From germline, CDR1 is SGHVS and CDR2 FNYEAQ. This CDR3 is 13 amino acids long. Deletions cut 3 bases from V and 4 bases from J, with 9 bases between. CDR3 nucleotides: TGTGCCAGCAGCTTCTATCAGGGAGAGACCCAGTACTTC. It specifies CASSFYQGETQYF. The full variable domain, completed using reference TRBV7-6 and TRBJ2-5, is GAGVSQSPRYKVTKRGQDVALRCDPISGHVSLYWYRQALGQGPEFLTYFNYEAQQDKSGLPNDRFSAERPEGSISTLTIQRTEQRDSAMYRCASSFYQGETQYFGPGTRLLVL.

This clone was counted once. This rearrangement joins TRBV7-9 to TRBJ1-4, with D possibly being TRBD1 (5 bases). Trimming shortened V by 8 bases and J by 0 bases, and 13 bases separated the two germline ends. CDR1 is SEHNR and CDR2 is FQNEAQ in the germline V gene (reference sequence). The CDR3 has 15 amino acids. CDR3 sequence: CASWRGGATNEKLFF. Here the CDR3 DNA reads TGTGCCAGCTGGAGGGGAGGGGCAACTAATGAAAAACTGTTTTTT. Full variable domain (rest looked up from reference TRBV7-9 and TRBJ1-4): DTGVSQNPRHKITKRGQNVTFRCDPISEHNRLYWYRQTLGQGPEFLTYFQNEAQLEKSRLLSDRFSAERPKGSFSTLEIQRTEQGDSAMYLCASWRGGATNEKLFFGSGTQLSVL.

V usage is TRBV29-1 and J usage is TRBJ2-7, with 10 positions matching TRBD2. V shed 6 bases, J shed 3 bases, and the junction held 8 bases outside the gene matches. The CDR3 is 14 residues long. Germline lookup yields CDR1 SQVTM and CDR2 ANQGSEA. Written as DNA, the CDR3 is TGCAGCGTCGGTACTAGCGGGATTTTCTACGAGCAGTACTTC. Residues: CSVGTSGIFYEQYF.

This chain connects TRBV10-1 to TRBJ2-2, with D perhaps matching TRBD2 (6 bases). V lost 7 bases to trimming and J lost 4 bases, with 10 bases between them. The CDR3 contains 13 residues. The V gene's germline CDR1 is WNHNN and CDR2 SYGVQD (reference sequence). The CDR3 nucleotides are TGCGCCAGCACTGGGACTTCCACCGGGGAGCTGTTTTTT. Translating gives CASTGTSTGELFF.

This clone was found once. The chain recombines TRBV10-3 with TRBJ2-3; possible D gene TRBD1, 6 bases. V lost 0 bases to trimming and J lost 2 bases, with 18 bases between them. Germline assignment: CDR1 ENHRY and CDR2 SYGVKD. The length of the CDR3 is 18 residues. The CDR3 reads CAISESLSWDIDTDTQYF. The CDR3 DNA follows: TGTGCCATCAGTGAGTCTCTTTCTTGGGACATAGACACAGATACGCAGTATTTT.

The chain has TRBV6-6 and TRBJ1-1; 8 nucleotides line up with TRBD1. The CDR3 sequence is 14 residues long. V lost 7 bases to trimming and J lost 2 bases; unmatched junction nucleotides: 6. CDR1 is MNHNY and CDR2 is SVGAGI in the germline V gene (reference sequence). The CDR3 bases are TGTGCCAGCACCCTACAGGGGGTTAACACTGAAGCTTTCTTT. Translated, it gives CASTLQGVNTEAFF.

The chain combines TRBV6-6 with TRBJ1-4; maybe TRBD1 (5 bases). The CDR3 has 15 amino acids. With 5 bases removed from V and 3 bases from J, the gap between germline ends came to 13 bases. Germline values: CDR1 MNHNY, CDR2 SVGAGI (reference sequence). This chain's CDR3 is CASSPGGFANEKLFF. As DNA, the CDR3 is TGTGCCAGCAGTCCGGGGGGTTTTGCTAATGAAAAACTGTTTTTT.